The 25 T cell receptor beta chains in this list originate from one sample, sequenced in a study of identical twins (dated by TCRdb to the mid-2010s). Libraries were constructed by 5' RACE. TCRdb shows the sequencer as Illumina HiSeq 2000. The public reads were reanalyzed by TCRdb: fastp trimming at Q25, MiXCR alignment, in-frame beta chains only. Under each unique CDR3 protein, matching rows form one entry showing the most common genes and DNA. The sample table contains 1.5 million or so distinct CDR3 sequences; only one count was recorded for under 35% of them. Of the sample, about 0.27% falls within the top ten clones. Sequenced: cord blood. These TCRs come from a newborn girl in good health.

The chain carries TRBV29-1 and TRBJ1-2; D uncertain. The V end was cut by 7 bases, the J end by 3 bases, with 15 bases between. The CDR3 is made up of 13 amino acids. CDR1 and CDR2 (germline): SQVTM, ANQGSEA. CDR3 sequence: CSAASGFDYGYTF. The CDR3 region has the DNA TGCAGCGCTGCCTCCGGGTTCGACTATGGCTACACCTTC. The full variable domain, rest sourced from reference TRBV29-1 and TRBJ1-2, is SAVISQKPSRDICQRGTSLTIQCQVDSQVTMMFWYRQQPGQSLTLIATANQGSEATYESGFVIDKFPISRPNLTFSTLTVSNMSPEDSSIYLCSAASGFDYGYTFGSGTRLTVV.

This chain connects TRBV4-2 to TRBJ1-1, with TRBD1 matching 7 bases. The CDR3 consists of 17 residues. The germline gives CDR1 LGHNA, CDR2 YNFKEQ. The V and J ends lost 4 bases and 7 bases, in that order; junction bases with no gene match: 18. CDR3 bases: TGTGCCAGCAGCCGAACCCCCGTCGACAGGGTTGGCATTGAAGCTTTCTTT. Its protein product is CASSRTPVDRVGIEAFF.

This clonotype came up a few times. The chain recombines TRBV5-1 with TRBJ2-3; 11 nucleotides align to TRBD2. The V gene end was trimmed by 4 bases and the J gene end by 0 bases; junction bases not matched to a gene: 1. Germline CDR1 is SGHRS and CDR2 is YFSETQ. The length of the CDR3 is 15 residues. The CDR3 loop is CASSIAGGSTDTQYF. The CDR3 DNA reads as TGCGCCAGCAGCATAGCGGGGGGGAGCACAGATACGCAGTATTTT.

This clonotype appeared a few times. The chain combines TRBV20-1 with TRBJ1-4, with D uncertain. With 5 bases removed from V and 7 bases from J, the gap between germline ends came to 17 bases. The CDR3 runs to 14 residues. Looked up from germline, CDR1 is DFQATT and CDR2 is SNEGSKA (reference sequence). CDR3 sequence: CSAGNSPGSEKLFF. CDR3 in DNA: TGCAGTGCTGGCAACAGCCCCGGCAGTGAAAAACTGTTTTTT.

This sequence joins TRBV7-6 and TRBJ2-4; no firm D call. The DNA end is a closer match to TRBJ2-7, so the J assignment may be wrong. Per the germline V gene, CDR1 is SGHVS and CDR2 is FNYEAQ. The CDR3 covers 15 residues. The CDR3 DNA sequence: TGTGCCAGCAGCTTTCACGGAGCCCCTACCTACGAGCAGTACTTC. Protein product: CASSFHGAPTYEQYF.

Details on this clonotype: A much larger clonotype is one base distant, so this may be a read error. The chain links TRBV20-1 to TRBJ2-6; 7 positions agree with TRBD1. From germline, CDR1 is DFQATT and CDR2 SNEGSKA (reference sequence). V trimming: 6 bases; J trimming: 4 bases; junction bases outside the gene matches: 9. CDR3 length: 15 amino acids. The DNA for the CDR3 is TGCAGTGCCCTCTTAGGGGGCTACGGGGCCAACGTCCTGACTTTC. Encoded protein: CSALLGGYGANVLTF.

This clonotype occurred a few times. The V gene is TRBV7-2, the J gene TRBJ2-3, with D perhaps TRBD2 (5 bases). CDR3 size: 15 residues. Per germline, CDR1 SGHTA and CDR2 FQGNSA. The V gene lost 4 bases and the J gene lost 4 bases, with 15 bases spanning the gap. The CDR3 sequence: CASSSGINNADTQYF. CDR3 DNA: TGTGCCAGCAGCTCCGGGATCAACAACGCAGATACGCAGTATTTT.

The rearrangement joins TRBV14 to TRBJ2-5; TRBD1 might be the D (7 bases). Judging by the DNA end, TRBJ2-7 fits better; the J call may be wrong. The CDR3 is 15 amino acids. The germline V gene has CDR1 SGHDN and CDR2 FVKESK. The CDR3 region has the DNA TGTGCCAGCAGCCCATCAGGGGGGCTCCCCTACGAGCAGTACTTC. This gives the protein CASSPSGGLPYEQYF.

The chain uses TRBV5-1 and TRBJ2-7; D perhaps matches TRBD1 (5 bases). V was clipped by 1 base and J by 7 bases, with 15 bases between them. This CDR3 has 14 amino acids. In germline, CDR1 is SGHRS, CDR2 YFSETQ. The CDR3 coding sequence is TGCGCCAGCAGCTTGACAGGCTCCCACAATGAGCAGTACTTC. Translating gives CASSLTGSHNEQYF.

V and J are TRBV12-5 and TRBJ1-2, with no clear D. The ends were cut back, 6 bases at V and 5 bases at J, with 13 bases in the middle. The germline V gene encodes CDR1 LGHNT and CDR2 FRNRAP. The CDR3 extends over 13 amino acids. DNA for the CDR3: TGTGCTAGTGGAGCTTCAGGCATTTATGGCTACACCTTC. It translates to CASGASGIYGYTF.

The chain uses TRBV7-2 and TRBJ2-7; TRBD2 is a possible D gene (6 bases). The V end lost 1 base, the J end lost 2 bases, and 12 bases lay between the germline ends. The CDR3 is 15 residues long. The V gene's germline CDR1 is SGHTA and CDR2 FQGNSA. The CDR3 protein is CASSLGLVLAYEQYF. CDR3 nucleotide sequence: TGTGCCAGCAGCTTAGGACTAGTCCTAGCCTACGAGCAGTACTTC. Variable domain in full (rest from reference TRBV7-2 and TRBJ2-7): GAGVSQSPSNKVTEKGKDVELRCDPISGHTALYWYRQSLGQGLEFLIYFQGNSAPDKSGLPSDRFSAERTGGSVSTLTIQRTQQEDSAVYLCASSLGLVLAYEQYFGPGTRLTVT.

This chain uses TRBV21-1 with TRBJ1-5; the D segment call TRBD1 is taken from the table without a DNA check. TRBV21-1 is noted as a pseudogene. The CDR3 is 16 amino acids. The CDR3 bases are TGTGCCAGCAGTAAAGGAGAACAGGCCTTAAATCAGCCCCAGCATTTT. Its translation: CASSKGEQALNQPQHF.

This clonotype has a handful of counts. The J gene is TRBJ2-7, the V gene TRBV13; maybe TRBD1 (5 bases). The CDR3 has 12 amino acids. The germline V and J ends were trimmed by 8 bases and 3 bases, with 11 bases remaining between them. The germline V gene encodes CDR1 PRHDT and CDR2 FYEKMQ (reference sequence). The CDR3: CASSNRNYEQYF. In DNA, the CDR3 is TGTGCCAGCTCCAACAGGAACTACGAGCAGTACTTC. Looking up the rest from reference TRBV13 and TRBJ2-7 gives the full variable domain: AAGVIQSPRHLIKEKRETATLKCYPIPRHDTVYWYQQGPGQDPQFLISFYEKMQSDKGSIPDRFSAQQFSDYHSELNMSSLELGDSALYFCASSNRNYEQYFGPGTRLTVT.

This chain connects TRBV7-9 to TRBJ1-2, with D perhaps matching TRBD1 (5 bases). This CDR3 contains 15 residues. V lost 2 bases to trimming and J lost 4 bases, with 14 bases between them. Germline loops: CDR1 SEHNR, CDR2 FQNEAQ (reference sequence). As DNA, the CDR3 is TGTGCCAGCAGCTTATTCGGAGGGACCATCTATGGCTACACCTTC. This encodes CASSLFGGTIYGYTF.

Regarding this clonotype: The junction shows a germline mismatch at one end, possibly a read error. This chain joins TRBV28 and TRBJ2-7; TRBD2 agrees at 14 bases. Germline CDR1 reads MDHEN; CDR2 reads SYDVKM. The CDR3 spans 17 residues. The CDR3 reads CASSSTRLAGGQNERYF. The CDR3 DNA is TGTGCCAGCAGTTCTACCCGACTAGCGGGAGGGCAGAATGAGCGGTACTTC.

The chain couples TRBV27 to TRBJ2-1, with a weak D call TRBD2 (6 bases). V dropped 4 bases and J dropped 6 bases, with 22 bases sitting between them. The CDR3 length is 17 residues. Germline V gene data show CDR1 as MNHEY and CDR2 as SMNVEV (reference sequence). DNA of the CDR3: TGTGCCAGCAGTTCCCGGCAAGGTGCGGGATCGATCAATGAGCAGTTCTTC. This codes for CASSSRQGAGSINEQFF.

This clonotype was observed a few times. V gene TRBV10-3 combines with J gene TRBJ2-7, with 8 bases matching TRBD1. CDR1 and CDR2 from the germline V gene are ENHRY and SYGVKD. The CDR3 length is 14 residues. Losses at the gene ends were 7 bases for V and 3 bases for J; bases not matched to a gene: 8. The CDR3 bases are TGTGCCATCAAGGGACAGGAGCCGTTCTACGAGCAGTACTTC. The encoded protein is CAIKGQEPFYEQYF.

Comment on this clonotype: At one of its ends the junction is not consistent with the germline gene, which may arise from a read error. This chain links TRBV29-1 with TRBJ2-3, with D perhaps given as TRBD1 or TRBD2 (5 bases each). CDR3 length: 16 amino acids. The germline V gene has CDR1 SQVTM and CDR2 ANQGSEA. CDR3 loop: CSVEDFPYSYTGTQYF. DNA of the CDR3: TGCAGCGTTGAGGACTTCCCCTACTCCTACACAGGTACGCAGTATTTT.

This clonotype was counted only a few times. CDR3 loop: CAVTGLDYEQYF. DNA for the CDR3: TGTGCCGTAACGGGACTCGACTACGAGCAGTACTTC. The chain employs TRBV28 and TRBJ2-7; D is perhaps TRBD2 (6 bases). The CDR3 has 12 residues. V was clipped by 11 bases and J by 3 bases, with 14 bases between them. From germline, CDR1 is MDHEN and CDR2 SYDVKM.

Only one count was recorded for this clonotype. A much larger clone is a single base away; this may be a read error. The V and J genes are TRBV10-3 and TRBJ1-2; unclear D gene. Trimming pared 2 bases from V and 4 bases from J, leaving 11 bases between. The CDR3 runs to 14 residues. CDR1 and CDR2 from the germline V gene are ENHRY and SYGVKD. The CDR3 reads CAISETTDSYGYTF. The CDR3 bases are TGTGCCATCAGTGAGACGACGGATAGCTATGGCTACACCTTC.

The chain combines TRBV15 with TRBJ2-7, with 9 bases identical to TRBD1. Germline V CDR1 and CDR2: LNHNV, YYDKDF (reference sequence). The CDR3 consists of 16 residues. The ends lost 0 bases at V and 1 base at J; junction bases unmatched: 4. The CDR3 bases are TGTGCCACCAGCAGAGATCAAGGGACAGGGTCCTACGAGCAGTACTTC. Translated: CATSRDQGTGSYEQYF.

The V and J genes are TRBV12-3 or TRBV12-4 and TRBJ2-5; 10 bases map to TRBD2. The V segment lost 10 bases and the J segment 2 bases; nucleotides outside the gene matches: 19. This CDR3 spans 18 amino acids. The CDR3 coding sequence is TGTGCCACCAGCACTACTAGGAGAGGACTAGCGGCTCAAGAGACCCAGTACTTC. Its protein is CATSTTRRGLAAQETQYF.

The chain is built from TRBV21-1 and TRBJ2-5; the D call in the table, TRBD2, was not verified against the DNA. TRBV21-1 is a pseudogene. The CDR3 is 12 amino acids. CDR3 in amino acids: CAVIAGWNEQYF. CDR3 coding DNA: TGTGCCGTAATAGCGGGATGGAATGAGCAGTACTTC.

The table lists this clonotype with a few counts. The chain uses TRBV6-2 or TRBV6-3 and TRBJ2-7, with D maybe TRBD1 (5 bases). The ends were cut back, 2 bases at V and 3 bases at J, with 14 bases in the middle. Germline CDR1 and CDR2: MNHEY and SVGEGT. CDR3 length equals 15 residues. The CDR3 region has the DNA TGTGCCAGCAGTTACGGGGCGGCAGAGATCTACGAGCAGTACTTC. This codes for CASSYGAAEIYEQYF.

Only a few counts were recorded for this clonotype. The rearrangement joins TRBV7-8 to TRBJ2-1, with TRBD2 matching over 10 bases. Germline V gene lookup returns CDR1 SGHVS and CDR2 FQNEAQ. With 3 bases clipped from V and 9 bases from J, the junction kept 11 bases outside the gene matches. The CDR3 has 16 residues. This CDR3 reads CASSFPSLAGVFEQFF. The CDR3 coding sequence is TGTGCCAGCAGCTTTCCTAGCCTAGCGGGAGTATTTGAGCAGTTCTTC.